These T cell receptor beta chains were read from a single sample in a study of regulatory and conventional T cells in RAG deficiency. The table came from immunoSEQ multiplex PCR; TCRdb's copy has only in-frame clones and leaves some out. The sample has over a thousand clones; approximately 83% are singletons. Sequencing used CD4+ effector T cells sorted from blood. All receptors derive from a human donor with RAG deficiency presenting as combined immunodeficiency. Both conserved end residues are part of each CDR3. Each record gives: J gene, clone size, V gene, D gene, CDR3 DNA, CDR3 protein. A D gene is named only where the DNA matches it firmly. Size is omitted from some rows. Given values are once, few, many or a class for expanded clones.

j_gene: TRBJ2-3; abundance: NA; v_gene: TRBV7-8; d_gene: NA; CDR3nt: TGTGCCAGCACCATAGGACACACAGATACGCAGTATTTT; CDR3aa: CASTIGHTDTQYF
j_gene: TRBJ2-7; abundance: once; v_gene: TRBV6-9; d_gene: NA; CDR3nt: TGTGCCAGCAGCCTACTTGGGGTATACGAGCAGTACTTC; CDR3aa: CASSLLGVYEQYF
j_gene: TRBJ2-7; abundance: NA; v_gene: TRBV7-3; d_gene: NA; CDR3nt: TGTGCCAGCAGCTTAACGGGGGCTTTCGAGCAGTACTTC; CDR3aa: CASSLTGAFEQYF
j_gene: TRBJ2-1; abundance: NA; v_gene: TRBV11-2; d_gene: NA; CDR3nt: TGTGCCAGCAGCCTCCTCAGGAGCTCCTACAATGAGCAGTTCTTC; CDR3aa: CASSLLRSSYNEQFF
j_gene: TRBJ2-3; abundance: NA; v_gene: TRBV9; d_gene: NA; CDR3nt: TGTGCCAGCAGCCCTACCCTTAGCACAGATACGCAGTATTTT; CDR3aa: CASSPTLSTDTQYF
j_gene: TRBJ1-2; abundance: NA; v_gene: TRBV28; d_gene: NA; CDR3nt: TGTGCCAGCAGTTTACATAACTATGGCTACACCTTC; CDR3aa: CASSLHNYGYTF
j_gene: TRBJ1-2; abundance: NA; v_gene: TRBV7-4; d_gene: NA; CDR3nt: TGTGCCAGCAGCAGCATATATCCAGCTCGAAAGACCTATGGCCACACCTTC; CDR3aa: CASSSIYPARKTYGHTF
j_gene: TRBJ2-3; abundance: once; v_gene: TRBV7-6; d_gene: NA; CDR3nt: TGTGCCAGCAGCCTACTCACAGATACGCAGTATTTT; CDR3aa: CASSLLTDTQYF
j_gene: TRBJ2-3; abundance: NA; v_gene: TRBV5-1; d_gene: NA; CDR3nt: TGCGCCAGCAGCTTGGAGAGCACAGATACGCAGTATTTT; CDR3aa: CASSLESTDTQYF
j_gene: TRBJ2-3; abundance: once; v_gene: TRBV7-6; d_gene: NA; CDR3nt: TGTGCCAGCAGTACTAGCACAGATACGCAGTATTTT; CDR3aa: CASSTSTDTQYF
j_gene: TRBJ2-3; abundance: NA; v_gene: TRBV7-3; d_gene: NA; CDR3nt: TGTGCCAGCAGCTTAGGGACAGATACGCAGTATTTT; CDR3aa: CASSLGTDTQYF
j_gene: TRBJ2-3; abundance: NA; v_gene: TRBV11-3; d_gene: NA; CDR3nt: TGTGCCAGCAGCTTAGAAGTCCCAGATACGCAGTATTTT; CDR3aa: CASSLEVPDTQYF
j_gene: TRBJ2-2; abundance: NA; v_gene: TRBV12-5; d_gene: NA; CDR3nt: TGTGCTAGTGGTTTGGCATACAGCATCACCGGGGAGCTGTTTTTT; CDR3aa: CASGLAYSITGELFF
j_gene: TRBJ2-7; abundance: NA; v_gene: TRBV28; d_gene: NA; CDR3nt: TGTGCCAGCAGTTCAACCCCCCCTCGGGAGCAGTACTTC; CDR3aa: CASSSTPPREQYF
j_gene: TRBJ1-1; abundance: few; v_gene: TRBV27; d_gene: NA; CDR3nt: TGTGCCAGCAGTTTAAGGGGCACTGAAGCTTTCTTT; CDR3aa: CASSLRGTEAFF
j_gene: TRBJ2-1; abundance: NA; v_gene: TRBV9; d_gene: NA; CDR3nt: TGTGCCAGCAGCGTACACAATGAGCAGTTCTTC; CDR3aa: CASSVHNEQFF
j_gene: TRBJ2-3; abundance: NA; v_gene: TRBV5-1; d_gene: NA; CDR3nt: TGCGCCAGCAGCTTGTATCCAGATACGCAGTATTTT; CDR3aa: CASSLYPDTQYF
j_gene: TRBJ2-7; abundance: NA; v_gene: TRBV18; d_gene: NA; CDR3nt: TGTGCCAGCTCACCACAAGCCTACGAGCAGTACTTC; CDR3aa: CASSPQAYEQYF
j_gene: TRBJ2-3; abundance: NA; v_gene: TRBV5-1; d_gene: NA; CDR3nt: TGCGCCAGCAGCTTCAGCGCCCGCACAGATACGCAGTATTTT; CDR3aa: CASSFSARTDTQYF
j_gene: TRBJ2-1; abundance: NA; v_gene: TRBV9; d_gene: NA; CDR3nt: TGTGCCAGCAGCTTACCCCCCCACAGTGAGCAGTTCTTC; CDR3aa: CASSLPPHSEQFF
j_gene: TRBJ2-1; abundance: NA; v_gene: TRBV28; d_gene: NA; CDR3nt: TGTGCCAGCAGTCCCCCACGTCGCGACAATGAGCAGTTCTTC; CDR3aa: CASSPPRRDNEQFF
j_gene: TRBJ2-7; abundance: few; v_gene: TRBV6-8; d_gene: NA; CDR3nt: TGTGCCAGCAGTTACTATCGCGAGCAGTACTTC; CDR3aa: CASSYYREQYF
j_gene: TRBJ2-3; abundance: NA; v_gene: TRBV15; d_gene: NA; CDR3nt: TGTGCCACCAGCAGAGATTGGATGGATACGCAGTATTTT; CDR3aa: CATSRDWMDTQYF
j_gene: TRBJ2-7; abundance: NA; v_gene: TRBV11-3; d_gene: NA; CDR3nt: TGTGCCAGCAGCTTAAGCCTTGGCTACGAGCAGTACTTC; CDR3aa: CASSLSLGYEQYF
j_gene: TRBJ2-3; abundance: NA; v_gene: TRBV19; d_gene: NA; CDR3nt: TGTGCCAGTAGAATTAGCACAGATACGCAGTATTTT; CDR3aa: CASRISTDTQYF
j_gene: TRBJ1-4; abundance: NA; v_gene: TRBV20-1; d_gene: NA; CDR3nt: TGCAGTGCCGTGGGTGAAAAACTGTTTTTT; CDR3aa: CSAVGEKLFF
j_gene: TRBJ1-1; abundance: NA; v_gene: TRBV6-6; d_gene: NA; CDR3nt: TGTGCCAGCAGCCGGAACACTGAAGCTTTCTTT; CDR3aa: CASSRNTEAFF
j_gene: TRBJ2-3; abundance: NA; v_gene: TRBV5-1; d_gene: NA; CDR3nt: TGCGCCAGCAGCGAAGTACCTTCCACAGATACGCAGTATTTT; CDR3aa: CASSEVPSTDTQYF
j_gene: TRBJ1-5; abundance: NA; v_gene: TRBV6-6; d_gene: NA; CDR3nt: TGTGCCAGCGTAAGGGGGACTCAGCCCCAGCATTTT; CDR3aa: CASVRGTQPQHF
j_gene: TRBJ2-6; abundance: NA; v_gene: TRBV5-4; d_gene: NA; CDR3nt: TGTGCCAGCAATCTGCATACCAGACAAAGTCGGGCCAACGTCCTGACTTTC; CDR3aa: CASNLHTRQSRANVLTF
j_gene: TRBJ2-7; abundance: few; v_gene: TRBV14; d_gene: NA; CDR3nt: TGTGCCAGCAGCCCACACATTCCCTACGAGCAGTACTTC; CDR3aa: CASSPHIPYEQYF
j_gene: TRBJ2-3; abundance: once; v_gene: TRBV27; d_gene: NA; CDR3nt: TGTGCCAGCAGTTTATCGCCAGATACGCAGTATTTT; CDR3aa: CASSLSPDTQYF
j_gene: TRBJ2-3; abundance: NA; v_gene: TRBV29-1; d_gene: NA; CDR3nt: TGCAGCGTTGAAGACCCCTTCACAGATACGCAGTATTTT; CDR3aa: CSVEDPFTDTQYF
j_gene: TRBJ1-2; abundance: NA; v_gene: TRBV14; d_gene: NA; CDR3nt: TGTGCCAGCAGCCGCATAGGGAACTATGGCTACACCTTC; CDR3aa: CASSRIGNYGYTF
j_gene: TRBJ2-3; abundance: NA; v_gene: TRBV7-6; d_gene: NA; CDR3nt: TGTGCCAGCAGCTTAGCTTCGACAGATACGCAGTATTTT; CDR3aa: CASSLASTDTQYF